A selection of T cell receptor beta chains follows, all from one sample in a study of T cell changes during pregnancy in multiple sclerosis. Clones were sequenced by immunoSEQ multiplex PCR, and TCRdb holds only the in-frame ones, with some missing. The sample consists of 30,000 to 40,000 clones, about 93% of them appearing once. The source was CD4+ T cells from peripheral blood mononuclear cells, collected in the second trimester of pregnancy. These receptors all stem from a female donor in good health, enrolled as a control in a pregnancy study. Each CDR3 is given with its conserved first and last residue. A D gene is named only where the DNA matches it firmly. Size values are once, few and many counts, or a class for expanded clones, and some rows have none.

v_call	d_call	j_call	clone_size	cdr3_nt	cdr3_aa
TRBV4-3	TRBD2	TRBJ2-3	.	TGCGCCAGCAGCCAAGAGCCGGGACTAGCGCGATACACAGATACGCAGTATTTT	CASSQEPGLARYTDTQYF
TRBV7-9	.	TRBJ1-2	.	TGTGCCAGCAGCTTAGCGCCCGGTGGCTACACCTTC	CASSLAPGGYTF
TRBV5-4	.	TRBJ2-1	.	TGTGCCAGCAGCCTGACCACAGGGAGGGTGTACAATGAGCAGTTCTTC	CASSLTTGRVYNEQFF
TRBV11-2	TRBD1	TRBJ2-1	.	TGTGCCAGCAGCTTAGCGTTCCGACAGGGTCGTTTAGAGCAGTTCTTC	CASSLAFRQGRLEQFF
TRBV5-5	TRBD1	TRBJ1-2	.	TGTGCCAGCAGCTTGTTGGGACAGAGCCTCTATGGCTACACCTTC	CASSLLGQSLYGYTF
TRBV28	.	TRBJ1-6	.	TGTGCCAGCAGCCCTCCGACTATGCTGGAGAATTCACCCCTCCACTTT	CASSPPTMLENSPLHF
TRBV29-1	.	TRBJ2-5	.	TGCAGCGCAGTGCGTCAGGGTGAAGGGACCCAGTACTTC	CSAVRQGEGTQYF
TRBV7-2	.	TRBJ2-3	.	TGTGCCAGCAGCTTAGAACTGATTACGCAGTATTTT	CASSLELITQYF
TRBV29-1	.	TRBJ1-1	few	TGCAGCGTTGAGATCGGCCAGGACACTGAAGCTTTCTTT	CSVEIGQDTEAFF
TRBV28	.	TRBJ1-2	once	TGTGCCAGCAAAGCTACCGGGGATCTGAGGGGCTACACCTTC	CASKATGDLRGYTF
TRBV7-2	.	TRBJ2-2	once	TGTGCCAGCAGCTTGGCCCTAGCGACACTCACCGGGGAGCTGTTTTTT	CASSLALATLTGELFF
TRBV28	.	TRBJ2-1	.	TGTGCCAGCAGGCGCTCAGGTTTCAGCTCCTACAATGAGCAGTTCTTC	CASRRSGFSSYNEQFF
TRBV9	TRBD1	TRBJ2-1	.	TGTGCCAGCAGCGTCTCGGGACAGGGCAATGAGCAGTTCTTC	CASSVSGQGNEQFF
TRBV19	TRBD1	TRBJ2-3	once	TGTGCCAGTAGCGAGAACAGGGGGAATACGCAGTATTTT	CASSENRGNTQYF
TRBV15	TRBD1	TRBJ1-2	.	TGTGCCACCAGCAGAACGGACAGGGGGAACTATGGCTACACCTTC	CATSRTDRGNYGYTF
TRBV18	.	TRBJ1-1	.	TGTGCCAGCTCAGAGGCGATGAACACTGAAGCTTTCTTT	CASSEAMNTEAFF
TRBV5-4	TRBD1	TRBJ2-6	.	TGTGCCAGCAGCCCCCGGGACAGGCCCTCTGGGGCCAACGTCCTGACTTTC	CASSPRDRPSGANVLTF
TRBV19	TRBD2	TRBJ2-1	.	TGTGCCAGTAGTATAGCGGGGCTAGCGGGGCCTGAGCAGTTCTTC	CASSIAGLAGPEQFF